The text below deals with one TCR beta chain. What this receptor recognizes is not known. Base-call qualities are not available, and no considerably larger clone is one nucleotide away. The data originate from a study of blood T cell repertoires in COVID-19 (dated by TCRdb to about 2020). Broadly, across the study: The collaborator samples originated in the United States, Italy and Spain and spanned the acute and convalescent phases of COVID-19. The repertoires were released in a freely available public database intended as a resource for research on the immune response to SARS-CoV-2. HLA class I and class II types, where available, came from metadata supplied by the sample provider rather than from assay-based typing. The prospective study material was composed of cDNA or gDNA derived from T cells, B-cell-depleted T cells, or PBMCs. The samples were drawn from the first 160 participants of the ongoing ImmuneRACE study and from 1,254 subjects provided by 6 global collaborators. Deeply sampled blood TCRbeta repertoires from subjects exposed to, actively infected with, or recovered from COVID-19 were included in the dataset. A de-identified subject ID, COVID-19 status, age in years and sex were almost always included in the sample metadata. Beyond this particular receptor, the publication reports: Clinical and demographic metadata were provided uncurated, with the amount varying by source and participant.

Whole blood was collected in K2EDTA tubes by collaborating institutions according to the institutions' own protocols. For TCRbeta analysis, collaborator samples were shipped as frozen whole blood, as isolated PBMCs, or as DNA extracted from either sample type. The immunoSEQ Assay, a bias-controlled multiplex PCR, was used to amplify TCRbeta CDR3 regions from genomic DNA. For the original study's pipeline: Nucleated cell counts per sample were estimated from amplification of reference gene primers within the assay. To quantify the absolute abundance of each unique TCRbeta CDR3 rearrangement, sequence reads were collapsed and filtered. For each sample, productive Simpson clonality was calculated as the square root of Simpson's diversity index over productive rearrangements. Here the immuneACCESS table is served through TCRdb, limited to in-frame sequences with V and J called. Missing clones are a known gap in these copies; in checked studies unresolved V genes cover under half, and the rest lacks a known reason. V, J and clone size reflect that table, while D and trimming were determined from the DNA. This sample gives fewer than 60,000 clones in total; under 90% of them show up just once. The leading ten clones occupy 7% to 9% of the sample.

Trimming takes 4 bases from V and 0 bases from J, and the germline ends sit 7 bases apart. CDR1 and CDR2 (LGHDT, YNNKEL) derive from the germline V gene (reference sequence). The CDR3, from cysteine to phenylalanine, totals 15 residues. This entry keeps only the CDR3 DNA: 45 bases, framed from base 1. The rearrangement combines TRBV3-1 (or the pseudogene TRBV3-2) with TRBJ2-6; the D gene cannot be named for sure. The receptor's source is a man of 80 years or more with active or convalescent COVID-19. Sequenced: peripheral blood. In nucleotides, the sequence is TGTGCCAGCAGCCTAACCAGCTCTGGGGCCAACGTCCTGACTTTC. The resulting protein is CASSLTSSGANVLTF.